This is a list of T cell receptor beta chains from one sample in a study of blood T cell repertoires in COVID-19. Measured with immunoSEQ multiplex PCR; TCRdb has only the in-frame clones, and not every one. Seen here are about 170,000 clones, around 90% observed once, and the top ten hold roughly 2%. The sample consisted of peripheral blood. All receptors derive from a man between 50 and 59 years old who had recovered from COVID-19. Both conserved end residues are part of each CDR3. Fields, in order: clone size, D gene, CDR3 length, V gene, J gene, CDR3 protein, CDR3 DNA. D genes are given only for firm matches. Only part of the rows carry a size: once, few, many, or a class if the clone is expanded.

-	TRBD2	14	TRBV9	TRBJ2-5	CASSVELAMETQYF	TGTGCCAGCAGCGTAGAACTAGCGATGGAGACCCAGTACTTC
-	-	12	TRBV6-5	TRBJ1-1	CASSFPGTEAFF	TGTGCCAGCAGTTTCCCGGGAACTGAAGCTTTCTTT
once	-	15	TRBV6-2/TRBV6-3	TRBJ2-3	CASSYSGLVTDTQYF	TGTGCCAGCAGTTACTCGGGACTCGTCACAGATACGCAGTATTTT
-	TRBD1	15	TRBV5-1	TRBJ2-1	CASSLSGTGVYEQFF	TGCGCCAGCAGCCTATCCGGGACAGGGGTCTATGAGCAGTTCTTC
-	-	15	TRBV6-6	TRBJ1-2	CASSYSNAGFYGYTF	TGTGCCAGCAGTTACTCGAACGCAGGGTTCTATGGCTACACCTTC
-	TRBD1	14	TRBV27	TRBJ1-1	CASSLREGATEAFF	TGTGCCAGCAGCCTCCGGGAGGGGGCAACTGAAGCTTTCTTT
-	TRBD1	16	TRBV7-8	TRBJ1-1	CASSRTGTGGNTEAFF	TGTGCCAGCAGTCGAACCGGGACAGGGGGGAACACTGAAGCTTTCTTT
-	TRBD1	15	TRBV19	TRBJ2-5	CASSDAGTVKETQYF	TGTGCCAGTAGTGACGCCGGGACAGTGAAAGAGACCCAGTACTTC
once	-	12	TRBV29-1	TRBJ1-3	CSATVNGNTIYF	TGCAGTGCGACGGTAAATGGAAACACCATATATTTT
-	TRBD1	16	TRBV27	TRBJ1-5	CASSLSPTGRNQPQHF	TGTGCCAGCAGTTTATCCCCGACAGGGAGAAATCAGCCCCAGCATTTT
-	-	14	TRBV5-8	TRBJ1-1	CASSFKTRNTEAFF	TGTGCCAGCAGCTTCAAGACTCGGAACACTGAAGCTTTCTTT
-	TRBD2	17	TRBV7-6	TRBJ2-5	CASSLGVLAGTRQTQYF	TGTGCCAGCAGCTTAGGGGTTCTAGCGGGCACGAGGCAGACCCAGTACTTC
-	-	13	TRBV6-2/TRBV6-3	TRBJ2-2	CASSYQNTGELFF	TGTGCCAGCAGTTACCAGAACACCGGGGAGCTGTTTTTT
-	-	14	TRBV27	TRBJ2-3	CASSLGSGTDTQYF	TGTGCCAGCAGTTTAGGAAGCGGCACAGATACGCAGTATTTT
-	TRBD2	16	TRBV6-4	TRBJ2-7	CASSDPAGGKPYEQYF	TGTGCCAGCAGTGACCCTGCCGGGGGGAAGCCCTACGAGCAGTACTTC
-	TRBD2	14	TRBV6-5	TRBJ2-7	CASSYNKRDYEQYF	TGTGCCAGCAGTTATAATAAGCGGGACTACGAGCAGTACTTC
-	-	15	TRBV21-1	TRBJ1-5	CASSKTGYSNQPQHF	TGTGCCAGCAGCAAGACAGGGTATAGCAATCAGCCCCAGCATTTT
-	-	15	TRBV15	TRBJ2-7	CATSRDQTGAYEQYF	TGTGCCACCAGCAGAGATCAAACAGGTGCCTACGAGCAGTACTTC
-	TRBD1	16	TRBV24-1	TRBJ2-1	CATSDPGQGKHNEQFF	TGTGCCACCAGTGATCCGGGACAGGGTAAACACAATGAGCAGTTCTTC
-	TRBD2	17	TRBV7-3	TRBJ2-3	CASSPKGLAGGTDTQYF	TGTGCCAGCAGCCCAAAAGGACTAGCGGGGGGCACAGATACGCAGTATTTT
-	-	16	TRBV19	TRBJ2-1	CASSGRVGGSYNEQFF	TGTGCCAGTAGCGGCCGCGTGGGGGGCTCCTACAATGAGCAGTTCTTC
-	TRBD1	12	TRBV6-5	TRBJ1-2	CASRTGSYGYTF	TGTGCCAGCAGGACAGGGAGCTATGGCTACACCTTC
-	TRBD1	15	TRBV7-6	TRBJ2-2	CASSILTGGPGELFF	TGTGCCAGCAGCATATTGACAGGGGGACCCGGGGAGCTGTTTTTT
-	-	13	TRBV5-1	TRBJ1-2	CASSSKRNGGYTF	TGCGCCAGCAGCTCTAAACGCAACGGTGGCTACACCTTC
-	TRBD2	16	TRBV19	TRBJ2-5	CASTNPRAGEQETQYF	TGTGCCAGTACCAACCCCAGAGCGGGGGAACAAGAGACCCAGTACTTC
-	TRBD1	15	TRBV9	TRBJ2-5	CASSVTGENQETQYF	TGTGCCAGCAGCGTGACAGGGGAAAACCAAGAGACCCAGTACTTC
-	-	13	TRBV6-5	TRBJ2-7	CASDPGITYEQYF	TGTGCCAGTGACCCAGGGATTACCTACGAGCAGTACTTC
-	TRBD2	16	TRBV11-2	TRBJ2-1	CASSLIGLAGTHEQFF	TGTGCCAGCAGCTTGATCGGACTAGCGGGAACCCATGAGCAGTTCTTC
-	-	13	TRBV5-1	TRBJ2-7	CASSRGDYYEQYF	TGCGCCAGCAGCCGAGGTGACTACTACGAGCAGTACTTC
-	-	12	TRBV7-8	TRBJ2-7	CASSLQGNEQYF	TGTGCCAGCAGCTTGCAGGGAAACGAGCAGTACTTC
-	-	16	TRBV14	TRBJ1-2	CASSPLDTSTNYGYTF	TGTGCCAGCAGCCCATTGGACACCTCTACTAACTATGGCTACACCTTC
-	-	15	TRBV11-2	TRBJ1-4	CASSPDGAPPGKLFF	TGTGCCAGCAGTCCCGACGGCGCCCCCCCGGGAAAACTGTTTTTT
once	TRBD1	13	TRBV7-2	TRBJ1-2	CASSTGQGGGYTF	TGTGCCAGCAGCACCGGACAGGGAGGAGGCTACACCTTC
-	TRBD1	13	TRBV18	TRBJ1-1	CASSGQGNTEAFF	TGTGCCAGCTCAGGACAGGGGAACACTGAAGCTTTCTTT
-	-	15	TRBV11-1	TRBJ2-7	CASSSSAGQSYEQYF	TGTGCCAGCAGCTCCAGTGCGGGACAGTCCTACGAGCAGTACTTC
-	TRBD2	18	TRBV27	TRBJ2-3	CASSLNVPTSGGTDTQYF	TGTGCCAGCAGTTTAAACGTGCCCACTAGCGGGGGCACAGATACGCAGTATTTT
-	-	16	TRBV7-2	TRBJ2-1	CASSLASSSSYNEQFF	TGTGCCAGCAGCTTAGCATCTAGCTCCTCCTACAATGAGCAGTTCTTC
-	-	15	TRBV7-8	TRBJ1-3	CASSFGVGSGNTIYF	TGTGCCAGCAGCTTCGGAGTAGGCTCTGGAAACACCATATATTTT
once	TRBD2	15	TRBV20-1	TRBJ2-3	CSASSSGGPTDTQYF	TGCAGTGCTAGTTCTAGCGGGGGGCCCACAGATACGCAGTATTTT
-	TRBD1	15	TRBV6-5	TRBJ2-7	CASSPLRQGAYEQYF	TGTGCCAGCAGCCCCCTTAGACAGGGGGCTTACGAGCAGTACTTC
once	TRBD1	15	TRBV5-4	TRBJ1-1	CASSRGGQGTHEAFF	TGTGCCAGCAGCCGAGGGGGACAGGGGACACATGAAGCTTTCTTT
once	TRBD1	15	TRBV7-8	TRBJ2-3	CASTLGTAGTDTQYF	TGTGCCAGCACCCTAGGGACAGCCGGCACAGATACGCAGTATTTT
-	-	15	TRBV7-8	TRBJ2-4	CASSREYLAKNIQYF	TGTGCCAGCAGCCGAGAATACTTAGCCAAAAACATTCAGTACTTC
-	-	13	TRBV20-1	TRBJ2-5	CSASELGVGTQYF	TGCAGTGCTAGTGAGCTCGGGGTCGGGACCCAGTACTTC
-	-	13	TRBV30	TRBJ2-1	CAWRSTGNNEQFF	TGTGCCTGGAGGTCTACAGGGAACAATGAGCAGTTCTTC
-	TRBD1	15	TRBV7-6	TRBJ1-1	CASSPLGQGYTEAFF	TGTGCCAGCAGCCCCCTGGGACAGGGGTACACTGAAGCTTTCTTT